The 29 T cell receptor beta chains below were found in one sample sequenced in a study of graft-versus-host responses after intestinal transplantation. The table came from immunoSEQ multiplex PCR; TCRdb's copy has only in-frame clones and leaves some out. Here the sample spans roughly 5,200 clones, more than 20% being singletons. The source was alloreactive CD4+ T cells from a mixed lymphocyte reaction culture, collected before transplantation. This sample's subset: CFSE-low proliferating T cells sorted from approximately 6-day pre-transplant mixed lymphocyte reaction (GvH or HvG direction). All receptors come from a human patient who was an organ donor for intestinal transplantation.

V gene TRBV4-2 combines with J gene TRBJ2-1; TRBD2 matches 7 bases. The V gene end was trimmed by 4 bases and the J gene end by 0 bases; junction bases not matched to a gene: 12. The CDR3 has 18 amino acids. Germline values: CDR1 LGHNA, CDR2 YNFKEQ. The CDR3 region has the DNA TGTGCCAGCAGCCCCCGAAATGGCCCTAGCGGCTCCTACAATGAGCAGTTCTTC. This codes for CASSPRNGPSGSYNEQFF.

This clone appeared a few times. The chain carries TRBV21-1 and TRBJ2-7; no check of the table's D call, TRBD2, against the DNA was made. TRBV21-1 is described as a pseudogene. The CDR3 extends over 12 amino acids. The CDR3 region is CATRVLGCEQYF. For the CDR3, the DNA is TGTGCCACCAGGGTACTAGGTTGCGAGCAGTACTTC.

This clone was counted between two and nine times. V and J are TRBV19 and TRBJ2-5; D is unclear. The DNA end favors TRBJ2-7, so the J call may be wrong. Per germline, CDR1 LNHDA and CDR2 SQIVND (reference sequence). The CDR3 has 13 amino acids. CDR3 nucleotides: TGTGCCAGTAGTTCTTACGGTTTGGTCGAGCAGTACTTC. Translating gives CASSSYGLVEQYF.

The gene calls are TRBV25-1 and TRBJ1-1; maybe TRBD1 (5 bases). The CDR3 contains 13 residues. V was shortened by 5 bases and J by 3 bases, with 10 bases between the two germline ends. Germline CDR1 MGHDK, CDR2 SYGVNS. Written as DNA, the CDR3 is TGTGCCAGCAGTCGACAGCTGGACACTGAAGCTTTCTTT. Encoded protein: CASSRQLDTEAFF. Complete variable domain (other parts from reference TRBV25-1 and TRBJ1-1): EADIYQTPRYLVIGTGKKITLECSQTMGHDKMYWYQQDPGMELHLIHYSYGVNSTEKGDLSSESTVSRIRTEHFPLTLESARPSHTSQYLCASSRQLDTEAFFGQGTRLTVV.

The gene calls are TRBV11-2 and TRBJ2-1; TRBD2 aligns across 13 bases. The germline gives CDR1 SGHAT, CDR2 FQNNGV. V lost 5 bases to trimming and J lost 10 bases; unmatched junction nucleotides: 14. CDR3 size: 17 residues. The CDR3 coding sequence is TGTGCCAGCAGCCTCAAACTAGCGGGAGGGCGATTGATCGAGCAGTTCTTC. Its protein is CASSLKLAGGRLIEQFF.

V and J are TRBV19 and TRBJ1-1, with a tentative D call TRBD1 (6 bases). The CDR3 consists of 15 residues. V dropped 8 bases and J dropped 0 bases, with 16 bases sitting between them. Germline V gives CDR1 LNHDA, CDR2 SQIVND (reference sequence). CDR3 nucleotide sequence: TGTGCCAGTTCACGAAGGGGACAAATGAACACTGAAGCTTTCTTT. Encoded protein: CASSRRGQMNTEAFF. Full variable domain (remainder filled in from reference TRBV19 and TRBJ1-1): DGGITQSPKYLFRKEGQNVTLSCEQNLNHDAMYWYRQDPGQGLRLIYYSQIVNDFQKGDIAEGYSVSREKKESFPLTVTSAQKNPTAFYLCASSRRGQMNTEAFFGQGTRLTVV.

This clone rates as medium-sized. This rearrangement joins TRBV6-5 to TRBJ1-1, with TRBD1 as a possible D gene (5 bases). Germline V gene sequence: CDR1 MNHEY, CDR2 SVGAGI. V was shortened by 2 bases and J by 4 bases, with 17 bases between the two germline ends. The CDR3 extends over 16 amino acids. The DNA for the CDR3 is TGTGCCAGCAGTTACGCAAGGGCCTGGGGGGGCACTGAAGCTTTCTTT. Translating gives CASSYARAWGGTEAFF.

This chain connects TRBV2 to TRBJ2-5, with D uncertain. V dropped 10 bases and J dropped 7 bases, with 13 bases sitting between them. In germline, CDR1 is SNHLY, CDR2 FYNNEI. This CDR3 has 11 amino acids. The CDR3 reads CAITRSWTQYF. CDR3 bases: TGTGCCATCACTCGTAGTTGGACCCAGTACTTC.

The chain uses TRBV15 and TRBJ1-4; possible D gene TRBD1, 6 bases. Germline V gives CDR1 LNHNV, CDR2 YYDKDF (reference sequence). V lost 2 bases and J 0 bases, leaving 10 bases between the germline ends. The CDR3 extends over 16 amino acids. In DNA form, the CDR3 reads TGTGCCACCAGCAGATACAGGACAGCAACTAATGAAAAACTGTTTTTT. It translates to CATSRYRTATNEKLFF.

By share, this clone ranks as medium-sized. CDR3 coding DNA: TGTGCCAGCAGCTTGGGGGGTAGCGGGAGGTCAGATACGCAGTATTTT. Its translation: CASSLGGSGRSDTQYF. The gene calls are TRBV5-4 and TRBJ2-3, with 10 bases fitting TRBD2. After removal of 0 bases from V and 4 bases from J, the junction contained 5 bases not matched to a gene. The CDR3 runs to 16 residues. From germline, CDR1 is SGHNT and CDR2 YYREEE (reference sequence).

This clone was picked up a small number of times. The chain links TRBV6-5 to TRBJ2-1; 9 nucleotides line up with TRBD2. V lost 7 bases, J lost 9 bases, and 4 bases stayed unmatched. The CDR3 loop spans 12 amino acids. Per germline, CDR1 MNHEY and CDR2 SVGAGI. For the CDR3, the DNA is TGTGCCAGCACCAGGCGGGGGGGTGAGCAGTTCTTC. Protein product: CASTRRGGEQFF.

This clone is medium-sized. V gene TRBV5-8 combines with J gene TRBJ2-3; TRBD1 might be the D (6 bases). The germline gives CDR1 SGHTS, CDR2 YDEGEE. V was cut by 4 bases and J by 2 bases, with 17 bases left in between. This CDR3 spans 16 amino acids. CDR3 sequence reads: CASSRNMGAATDTQYF. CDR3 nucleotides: TGTGCCAGCAGCCGCAACATGGGGGCAGCCACAGATACGCAGTATTTT.

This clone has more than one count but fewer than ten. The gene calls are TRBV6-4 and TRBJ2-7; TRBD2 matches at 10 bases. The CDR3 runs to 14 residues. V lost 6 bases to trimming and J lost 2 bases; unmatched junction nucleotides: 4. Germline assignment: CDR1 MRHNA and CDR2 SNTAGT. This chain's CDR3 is CASRERGGTYEQYF. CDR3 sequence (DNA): TGTGCCAGCAGGGAGCGGGGGGGAACCTACGAGCAGTACTTC.

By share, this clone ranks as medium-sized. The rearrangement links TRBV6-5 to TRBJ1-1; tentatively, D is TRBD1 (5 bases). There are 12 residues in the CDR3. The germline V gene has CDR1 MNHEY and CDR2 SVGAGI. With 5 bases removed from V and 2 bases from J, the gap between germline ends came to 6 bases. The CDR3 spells CASSRGNTEAFF. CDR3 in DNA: TGTGCCAGCAGTAGGGGTAACACTGAAGCTTTCTTT.

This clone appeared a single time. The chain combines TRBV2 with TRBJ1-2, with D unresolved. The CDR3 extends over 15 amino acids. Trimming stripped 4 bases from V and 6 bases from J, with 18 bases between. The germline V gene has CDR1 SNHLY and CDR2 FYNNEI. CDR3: CASSVGGPALDGYTF. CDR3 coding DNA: TGTGCCAGCAGTGTTGGAGGGCCAGCCTTAGATGGCTACACCTTC.

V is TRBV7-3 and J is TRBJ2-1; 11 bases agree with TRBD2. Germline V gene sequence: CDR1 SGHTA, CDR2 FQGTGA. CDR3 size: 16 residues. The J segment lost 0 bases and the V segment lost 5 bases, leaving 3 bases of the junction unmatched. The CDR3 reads CASSELAGVSYNEQFF. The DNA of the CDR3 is TGTGCCAGCAGCGAACTAGCGGGAGTCTCCTACAATGAGCAGTTCTTC.

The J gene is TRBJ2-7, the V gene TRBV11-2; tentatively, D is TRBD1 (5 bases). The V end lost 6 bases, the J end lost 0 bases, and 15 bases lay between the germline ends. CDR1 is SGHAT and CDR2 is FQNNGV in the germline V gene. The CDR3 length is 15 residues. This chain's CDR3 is CASRFDRYSSYEQYF. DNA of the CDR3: TGTGCCAGCAGGTTCGACAGATATTCCTCCTACGAGCAGTACTTC. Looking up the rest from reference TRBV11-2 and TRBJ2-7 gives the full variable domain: EAGVAQSPRYKIIEKRQSVAFWCNPISGHATLYWYQQILGQGPKLLIQFQNNGVVDDSQLPKDRFSAERLKGVDSTLKIQPAKLEDSAVYLCASRFDRYSSYEQYFGPGTRLTVT.

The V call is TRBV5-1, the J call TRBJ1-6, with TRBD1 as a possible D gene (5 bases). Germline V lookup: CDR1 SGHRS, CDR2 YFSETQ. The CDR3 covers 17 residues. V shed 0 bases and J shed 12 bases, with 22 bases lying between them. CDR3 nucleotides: TGCGCCAGCAGCTTGGGGACGGGATTCCGGGGGGTTTTACCCCTCCACTTT. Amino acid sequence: CASSLGTGFRGVLPLHF.

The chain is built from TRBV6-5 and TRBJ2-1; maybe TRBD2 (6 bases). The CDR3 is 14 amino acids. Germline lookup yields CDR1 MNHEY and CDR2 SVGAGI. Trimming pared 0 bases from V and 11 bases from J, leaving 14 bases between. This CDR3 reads CASSYSRTTAQQFF. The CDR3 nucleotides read TGTGCCAGCAGTTACTCACGGACTACCGCACAGCAGTTCTTC.

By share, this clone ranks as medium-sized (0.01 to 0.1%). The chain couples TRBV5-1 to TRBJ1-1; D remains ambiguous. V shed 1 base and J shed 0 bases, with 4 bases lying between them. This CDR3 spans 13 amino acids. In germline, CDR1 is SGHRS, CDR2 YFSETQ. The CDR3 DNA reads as TGCGCCAGCAGCTTGACAGTGAACACTGAAGCTTTCTTT. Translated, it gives CASSLTVNTEAFF. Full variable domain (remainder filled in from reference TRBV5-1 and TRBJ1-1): KAGVTQTPRYLIKTRGQQVTLSCSPISGHRSVSWYQQTPGQGLQFLFEYFSETQRNKGNFPGRFSGRQFSNSRSEMNVSTLELGDSALYLCASSLTVNTEAFFGQGTRLTVV.

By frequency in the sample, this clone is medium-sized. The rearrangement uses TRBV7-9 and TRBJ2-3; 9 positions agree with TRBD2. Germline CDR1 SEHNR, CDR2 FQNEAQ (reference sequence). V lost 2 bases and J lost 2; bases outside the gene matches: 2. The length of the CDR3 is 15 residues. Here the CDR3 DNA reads TGTGCCAGCAGCTTACTAGCGGGGTTCACAGATACGCAGTATTTT. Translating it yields CASSLLAGFTDTQYF. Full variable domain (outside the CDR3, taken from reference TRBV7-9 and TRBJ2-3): DTGVSQNPRHKITKRGQNVTFRCDPISEHNRLYWYRQTLGQGPEFLTYFQNEAQLEKSRLLSDRFSAERPKGSFSTLEIQRTEQGDSAMYLCASSLLAGFTDTQYFGPGTRLTVL.

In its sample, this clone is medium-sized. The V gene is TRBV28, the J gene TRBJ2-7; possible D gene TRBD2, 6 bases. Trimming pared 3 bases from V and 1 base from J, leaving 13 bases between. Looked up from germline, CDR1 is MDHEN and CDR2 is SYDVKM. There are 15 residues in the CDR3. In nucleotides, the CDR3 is TGTGCCAGCAGTTTGGGCGGGACCCAATCCTACGAGCAGTACTTC. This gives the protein CASSLGGTQSYEQYF.

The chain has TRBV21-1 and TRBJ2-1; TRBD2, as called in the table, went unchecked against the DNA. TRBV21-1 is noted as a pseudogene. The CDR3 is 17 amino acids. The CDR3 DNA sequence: TGTGCCAGCAGCGTCGTGGTAGCTACACCATCCGACAATGAGCAGTTCTTC. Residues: CASSVVVATPSDNEQFF.

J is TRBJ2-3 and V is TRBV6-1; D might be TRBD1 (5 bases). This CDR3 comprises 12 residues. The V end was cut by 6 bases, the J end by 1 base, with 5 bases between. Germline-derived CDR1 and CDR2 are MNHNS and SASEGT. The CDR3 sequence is CASSRGTDTQYF. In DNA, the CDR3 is TGTGCCAGCAGCAGGGGCACAGATACGCAGTATTTT.

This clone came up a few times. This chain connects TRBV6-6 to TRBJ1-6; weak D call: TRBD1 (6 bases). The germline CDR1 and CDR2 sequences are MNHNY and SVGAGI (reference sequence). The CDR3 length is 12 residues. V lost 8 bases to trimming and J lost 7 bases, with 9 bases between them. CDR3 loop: CASGRGNSPLHF. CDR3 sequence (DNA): TGTGCCAGCGGCAGGGGAAATTCACCCCTCCACTTT.

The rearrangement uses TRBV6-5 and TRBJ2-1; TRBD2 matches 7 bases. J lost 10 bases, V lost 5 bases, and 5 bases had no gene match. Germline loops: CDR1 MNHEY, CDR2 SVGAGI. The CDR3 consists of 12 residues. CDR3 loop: CASSRGSGEQFF. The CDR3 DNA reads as TGTGCCAGCAGTCGGGGTAGCGGGGAGCAGTTCTTC.

CDR3 bases: TGCGCCAGCAGGTCCAGGGCAACTAATGAAAAACTGTTTTTT. It codes for CASRSRATNEKLFF. This chain links TRBV5-1 with TRBJ1-4; TRBD1 might be the D (5 bases). V gave up 5 bases and J gave up 0 bases, with 8 bases separating them. This CDR3 spans 14 amino acids. CDR1 and CDR2 (germline): SGHRS, YFSETQ.

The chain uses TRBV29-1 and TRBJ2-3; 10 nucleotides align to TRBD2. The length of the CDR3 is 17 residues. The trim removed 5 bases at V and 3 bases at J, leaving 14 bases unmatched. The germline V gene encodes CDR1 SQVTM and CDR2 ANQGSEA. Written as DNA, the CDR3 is TGCAGCGTTTGGAGACTGACTAGCGGGTGGGGTACAGATACGCAGTATTTT. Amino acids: CSVWRLTSGWGTDTQYF.

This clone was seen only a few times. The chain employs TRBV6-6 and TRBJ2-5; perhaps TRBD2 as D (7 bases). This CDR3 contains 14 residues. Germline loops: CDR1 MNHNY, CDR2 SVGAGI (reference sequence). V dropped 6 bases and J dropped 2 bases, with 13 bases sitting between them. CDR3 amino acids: CASRIGGVQETQYF. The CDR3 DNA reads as TGTGCCAGCAGAATAGGGGGGGTACAAGAGACCCAGTACTTC.